One sample yielded the 5 T cell receptor beta chains listed below, sequenced in a study of T cell responses to AZD1222 COVID-19 vaccine (dated by TCRdb to the early 2020s). The sample's time point label is to be understood as: baseline before first vaccination. Library construction relied on the immunoSEQ multiplex PCR assay. Here the immuneACCESS table is served through TCRdb, limited to in-frame sequences with V and J called. Missing clones are a known gap in these copies; in checked studies unresolved V genes cover under half, and the rest lacks a known reason. This sample holds roughly 120,000 clones; about 88% were observed only once. In total, the top ten clones hold about a sixth of the sample. Sequenced here: peripheral blood, sampled on day 0 of AZD1222 vaccination. The receptors come from an adult in good health.

The chain links TRBV29-1 to TRBJ2-3; a weak D match, TRBD2 (7 bases). The CDR3 totals 15 residues. Deletions cut 3 bases from V and 4 bases from J, with 17 bases between. From germline, CDR1 is SQVTM and CDR2 ANQGSEA. The CDR3: CSVDFAGANPDTQYF. Written as DNA, the CDR3 is TGCAGCGTTGATTTCGCGGGGGCGAATCCAGATACGCAGTATTTT.

The chain combines TRBV19 with TRBJ1-5, with no clear D. Germline V gene sequence: CDR1 LNHDA, CDR2 SQIVND (reference sequence). This CDR3 is 13 amino acids long. V gave up 5 bases and J gave up 3 bases, with 8 bases separating them. This CDR3 is CASSLTVNQPQHF. The CDR3 DNA is TGTGCCAGTAGTTTGACGGTCAATCAGCCCCAGCATTTT.

This clone appeared a few times. The chain combines TRBV12-3 or TRBV12-4 with TRBJ1-6; D gene unclear. CDR3 length equals 12 residues. Trimming cost V 5 bases and J 5 bases, with 4 bases left between them. The CDR3 DNA sequence: TGTGCCAGCAGTCCTAATAATTCACCCCTCCACTTT. Translating gives CASSPNNSPLHF.

The genes are TRBV5-1 and TRBJ2-3; the D is unclear. Germline CDR1 and CDR2: SGHRS and YFSETQ. The CDR3 sequence is 14 residues long. V lost 0 bases to trimming and J lost 3 bases, with 8 bases between them. This CDR3 is CASSLEGGTDTQYF. The DNA for the CDR3 is TGCGCCAGCAGCTTGGAAGGTGGGACAGATACGCAGTATTTT.

The chain couples TRBV19 to TRBJ1-1, with 11 positions matching TRBD1. This CDR3 contains 14 residues. The germline V gene has CDR1 LNHDA and CDR2 SQIVND (reference sequence). After removal of 5 bases from V and 8 bases from J, the junction contained 7 bases not matched to a gene. CDR3 protein: CASSPPGQGAEAFF. CDR3 coding DNA: TGTGCCAGTAGTCCCCCCGGACAGGGGGCCGAAGCTTTCTTT.